These T cell receptor beta chains were read from a single sample in a study of shared clonotypes between healthy human individuals. Repertoires were generated with immunoSEQ multiplex PCR, while TCRdb's copy carries only in-frame clones and drops some. Of about 2.2 million clones detected, 93% appear once; the ten largest clones hold more than 1.5%. Sequencing was performed on naive CD8+ T cells from PBMCs. The receptors shown here come from a man in his late teens or twenties in good health. Some clones in this sample may be carry-over from other donors' samples. Both conserved end residues are part of each CDR3. A D gene is named only where the DNA matches it firmly. Clone sizes are given selectively: once, few, many, or a class where the clone is expanded.

NA	TRBJ2-7	NA	TRBV6-1	CASSEGWGTSYEQYF	TGTGCCAGCAGTGAAGGTTGGGGTACAAGCTACGAGCAGTACTTC
NA	TRBJ2-3	NA	TRBV9	CASSVALTDTQYF	TGTGCCAGCAGCGTCGCATTAACAGATACGCAGTATTTT
NA	TRBJ2-7	NA	TRBV18	CASSPGRLVVKYYEQYF	TGTGCCAGCTCACCCGGAAGGCTAGTAGTAAAGTACTACGAGCAGTACTTC
TRBD1	TRBJ1-1	once	TRBV5-1	CASGITGGSDTEAFF	TGCGCCAGCGGAATAACAGGGGGTAGTGACACTGAAGCTTTCTTT
NA	TRBJ1-2	once	TRBV6-5	CASRSYGYTF	TGTGCCAGCAGAAGCTATGGCTACACCTTC
NA	TRBJ1-1	once	TRBV13	CASSLVGQNTEAFF	TGTGCCAGCAGCTTAGTGGGACAGAACACTGAAGCTTTCTTT
NA	TRBJ2-2	NA	TRBV19	CASVGGGLGTGELFF	TGTGCCAGTGTCGGTGGGGGGCTGGGCACCGGGGAGCTGTTTTTT
TRBD1	TRBJ2-7	NA	TRBV30	CAWTGGGYEQYF	TGTGCCTGGACAGGGGGCGGATACGAGCAGTACTTC
NA	TRBJ1-1	NA	TRBV5-5	CATESGPNTEAFF	TGTGCCACCGAATCAGGCCCGAACACTGAAGCTTTCTTT
NA	TRBJ1-3	NA	TRBV28	CASSDRISSGNTIYF	TGTGCCAGCAGTGACAGGATTTCCTCTGGAAACACCATATATTTT
NA	TRBJ1-2	few	TRBV19	CASSNGQLQYGYTF	TGTGCCAGTAGTAACGGACAGCTTCAGTACGGCTACACCTTC
NA	TRBJ2-1	NA	TRBV7-8	CASSLGGGQGGIEQFF	TGTGCCAGCAGCTTAGGCGGCGGCCAGGGCGGGATTGAGCAGTTCTTC
NA	TRBJ1-4	NA	TRBV25-1	CASAGEKLFF	TGTGCCAGCGCCGGGGAAAAACTGTTTTTT
TRBD2	TRBJ2-1	NA	TRBV30	CAWRLAGARYNEQFF	TGTGCCTGGAGGCTAGCGGGAGCACGGTACAATGAGCAGTTCTTC
TRBD1	TRBJ2-6	NA	TRBV2	CASSPEFSDRGGANVLTF	TGTGCCAGCAGTCCTGAATTCTCAGACAGGGGTGGGGCCAACGTCCTGACTTTC
NA	TRBJ2-7	NA	TRBV13	CASSLGTSGYEQYF	TGTGCCAGCAGCTTGGGGACTTCAGGCTACGAGCAGTACTTC
TRBD2	TRBJ2-2	NA	TRBV7-6	CASGRGATGELFF	TGTGCCAGCGGGCGGGGGGCCACCGGGGAGCTGTTTTTT
NA	TRBJ1-2	NA	TRBV27	CASSYAGLTNYGYTF	TGTGCCAGCAGTTATGCAGGGTTAACTAACTATGGCTACACCTTC
NA	TRBJ2-2	NA	TRBV7-2	CASSLFRGGTGELFF	TGTGCCAGCAGCTTATTCAGGGGTGGCACCGGGGAGCTGTTTTTT
TRBD2	TRBJ2-7	NA	TRBV7-9	CASSQTSALNSYEQYF	TGTGCCAGCAGCCAAACTAGCGCCCTAAACTCCTACGAGCAGTACTTC
NA	TRBJ2-1	NA	TRBV7-9	CASTTAKGAVYNEQFF	TGTGCCAGCACCACCGCGAAGGGCGCGGTATACAATGAGCAGTTCTTC
NA	TRBJ2-5	NA	TRBV9	CASSVEDPETQYF	TGTGCCAGCAGCGTAGAAGATCCGGAGACCCAGTACTTC
NA	TRBJ1-2	NA	TRBV6-1	CASSGVDSYGYTF	TGTGCCAGCAGTGGCGTAGACAGTTATGGCTACACCTTC
TRBD1	TRBJ1-1	NA	TRBV5-1	CASSLPTGTGNTEAFF	TGCGCCAGCAGCCTCCCGACCGGGACAGGGAACACTGAAGCTTTCTTT
NA	TRBJ1-4	NA	TRBV9	CASSVGGGIGEKLFF	TGTGCCAGCAGCGTAGGAGGGGGGATTGGTGAAAAACTGTTTTTT
TRBD1	TRBJ1-1	NA	TRBV15	CATSRVWTGPMNTEAFF	TGTGCCACCAGCAGAGTGTGGACAGGGCCTATGAACACTGAAGCTTTCTTT
NA	TRBJ1-3	NA	TRBV29-1	CSVRHPDDNTIYF	TGCAGCGTTAGACACCCAGACGATAACACCATATATTTT
NA	TRBJ2-7	few	TRBV6-1	CASSEYRGGYEQYF	TGTGCCAGCAGTGAGTACAGGGGAGGCTACGAGCAGTACTTC
TRBD1	TRBJ2-7	NA	TRBV10-2	CASSQRTGDYEQYF	TGCGCCAGCAGCCAAAGGACAGGGGACTACGAGCAGTACTTC
TRBD2	TRBJ2-7	NA	TRBV27	CASTKGLAGAEQYF	TGTGCCAGCACGAAAGGACTAGCGGGAGCCGAGCAGTACTTC
NA	TRBJ2-7	once	TRBV5-1	CASSLADRQALMEQYF	TGCGCCAGCAGCTTGGCCGATAGACAGGCCCTCATGGAGCAGTACTTC
NA	TRBJ1-1	NA	TRBV7-9	CAVARTPGPEAFF	TGTGCCGTGGCTCGGACTCCTGGGCCTGAAGCTTTCTTT
NA	TRBJ1-3	NA	TRBV28	CASSFPRGLENTIYF	TGTGCCAGCAGTTTCCCACGGGGGCTAGAAAACACCATATATTTT
NA	TRBJ2-2	once	TRBV7-8	CASSPKGTYPTGELFF	TGTGCCAGCAGCCCTAAAGGGACTTACCCCACCGGGGAGCTGTTTTTT
NA	TRBJ2-7	NA	TRBV28	CASSLRGDYYEQYF	TGTGCCAGCAGTTTGCGCGGGGATTACTACGAGCAGTACTTC
TRBD1	TRBJ1-1	NA	TRBV28	CASSLRGLVTEAFF	TGTGCCAGCAGTCTCAGGGGGCTGGTCACTGAAGCTTTCTTT
NA	TRBJ2-5	NA	TRBV6-1	CASSEEMAAAQETQYF	TGTGCCAGCAGTGAAGAGATGGCGGCAGCCCAAGAGACCCAGTACTTC
NA	TRBJ2-2	NA	TRBV15	CATSPKTSGHRRELFF	TGTGCCACCAGCCCTAAGACGAGCGGTCACCGGAGGGAGCTGTTTTTT
NA	TRBJ1-1	NA	TRBV9	CASTELAGEGTEAFF	TGTGCCAGCACCGAACTCGCAGGGGAGGGCACTGAAGCTTTCTTT
TRBD1	TRBJ1-2	NA	TRBV7-8	CASSPGQGRRWNYGYTF	TGTGCCAGCAGCCCCGGACAGGGGCGAAGGTGGAACTATGGCTACACCTTC
NA	TRBJ2-5	NA	TRBV6-6	CASSYDRPKVLETQYF	TGTGCCAGCAGTTACGACAGGCCCAAGGTTCTAGAGACCCAGTACTTC